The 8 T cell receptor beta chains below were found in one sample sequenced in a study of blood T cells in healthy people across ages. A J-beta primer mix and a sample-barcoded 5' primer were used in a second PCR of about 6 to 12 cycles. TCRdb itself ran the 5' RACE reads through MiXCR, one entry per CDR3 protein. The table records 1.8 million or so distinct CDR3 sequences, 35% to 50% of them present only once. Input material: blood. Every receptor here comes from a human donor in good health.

The CDR3: CASSLGFGKLFF. The CDR3 DNA is TGTGCCAGCAGCTTAGGGTTTGGGAAACTGTTTTTT. This chain joins TRBV7-9 and TRBJ1-4; D is unresolved. The V end was cut by 1 base, the J end by 11 bases, with 8 bases between. The germline V gene encodes CDR1 SEHNR and CDR2 FQNEAQ (reference sequence). The CDR3 is 12 residues long. The full variable domain, rest sourced from reference TRBV7-9 and TRBJ1-4, is DTGVSQNPRHKITKRGQNVTFRCDPISEHNRLYWYRQTLGQGPEFLTYFQNEAQLEKSRLLSDRFSAERPKGSFSTLEIQRTEQGDSAMYLCASSLGFGKLFFGSGTQLSVL.

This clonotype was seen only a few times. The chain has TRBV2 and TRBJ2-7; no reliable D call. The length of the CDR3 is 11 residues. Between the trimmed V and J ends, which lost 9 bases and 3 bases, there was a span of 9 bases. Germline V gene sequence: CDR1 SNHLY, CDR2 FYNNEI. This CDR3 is CARGSSYEQYF. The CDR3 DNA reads TGTGCCAGGGGGTCGAGCTACGAGCAGTACTTC.

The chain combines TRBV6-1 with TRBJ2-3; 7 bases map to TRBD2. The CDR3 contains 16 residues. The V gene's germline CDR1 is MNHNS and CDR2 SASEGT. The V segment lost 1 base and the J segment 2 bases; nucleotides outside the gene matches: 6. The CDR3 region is CASSEVWRGNTDTQYF. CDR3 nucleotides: TGTGCCAGCAGTGAAGTTTGGCGGGGGAACACAGATACGCAGTATTTT.

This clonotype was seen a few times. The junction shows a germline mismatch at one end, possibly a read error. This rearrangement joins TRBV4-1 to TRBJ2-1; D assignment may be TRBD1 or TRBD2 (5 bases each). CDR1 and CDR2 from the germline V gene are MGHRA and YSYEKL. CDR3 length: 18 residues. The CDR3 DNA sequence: TGCGCCAGCAGCCAAGGTGTGCCAGGGAGTCTCTCCTACGATGAGCAGTTCTTC. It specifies CASSQGVPGSLSYDEQFF.

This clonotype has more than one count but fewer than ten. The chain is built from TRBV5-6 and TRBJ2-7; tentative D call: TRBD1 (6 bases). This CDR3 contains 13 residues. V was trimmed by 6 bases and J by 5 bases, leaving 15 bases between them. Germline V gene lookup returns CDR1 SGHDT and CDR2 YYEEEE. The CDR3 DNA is TGTGCCAGCACCCATTTGGCAGGGGACGAGCAGTACTTC. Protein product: CASTHLAGDEQYF.

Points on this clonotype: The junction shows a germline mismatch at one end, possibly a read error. CDR3 DNA sequence: TGTACCAGCAGCTTAAGTAGGACAGAGGCCACAGATACGCAGTATTTT. This translates into CTSSLSRTEATDTQYF. The gene calls are TRBV7-9 and TRBJ2-3, with a tentative D call TRBD1 (6 bases). This CDR3 comprises 16 residues. Germline CDR1 is SEHNR and CDR2 is FQNEAQ (reference sequence).

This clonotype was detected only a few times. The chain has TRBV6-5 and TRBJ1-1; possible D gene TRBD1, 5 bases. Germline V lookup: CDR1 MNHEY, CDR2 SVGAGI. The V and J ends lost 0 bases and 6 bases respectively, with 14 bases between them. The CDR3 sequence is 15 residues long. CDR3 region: CASSYSSGGFPEAFF. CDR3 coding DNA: TGTGCCAGCAGTTACTCATCGGGGGGATTCCCTGAAGCTTTCTTT.

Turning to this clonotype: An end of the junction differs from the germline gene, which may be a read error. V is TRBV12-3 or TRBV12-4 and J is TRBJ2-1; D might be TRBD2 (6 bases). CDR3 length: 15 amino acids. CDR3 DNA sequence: TGTGCCAACAGTGGACTATCGAGCTCCTACAATGAGCAGTTCTTC. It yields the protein CANSGLSSSYNEQFF.